The clone carrying this TCR beta chain was seen just once. The antigen remains unidentified. Measured with immunoSEQ multiplex PCR; TCRdb has only the in-frame clones, and not every one. The top ten clones hold around 0.3% of a sample with 99,000 or so clones, approximately 94% of them seen once. This entry is derived from a study of siplizumab effects on memory and regulatory T cells. The CDR3 spans 16 residues. CDR1 is SGDLS and CDR2 is YYNGEE in the germline V gene. The V segment lost 0 bases and the J segment 2 bases; nucleotides outside the gene matches: 4. Study-wide points: A major contribution to the alloresponse seemed to be made by naive T cells, which seemed more diverse than memory cells. Alloreactive sequences from unstimulated CD4+ memory cells fell significantly with siplizumab. Naive versus memory phenotype went unassigned for roughly 80-96% of proliferating CD4+ or CD8+ clones. The Treg-derived share of mappable alloreactive CD4+ clones averaged 68.8% with siplizumab and 25% to 30% in controls.

The specimen was CD4+ T cells sorted from blood. The chain links TRBV9 to TRBJ2-1, with TRBD1 identical over 8 bases. The clonotype was recovered from a human donor in good health. The CDR3 protein is CASSVGPGGAYNEQFF. The CDR3 nucleotides read TGTGCCAGCAGCGTAGGGCCAGGGGGCGCCTACAATGAGCAGTTCTTC.